This T cell receptor beta chain was sequenced in a study of CD8 T cells in ankylosing spondylitis. Points from the study as a whole: A CD8+ phenotype characterized the disease-linked clones, which were relatively rare in peripheral blood. Matched synovial fluid from ankylosing spondylitis patients was reported to be enriched for disease-linked clones. A subset of motif variants has previously been described in the synovial fluid and blood of reactive arthritis. A motif in TCR beta, a set of eight highly homologous variants, appeared characteristic of ankylosing spondylitis blood.

This clonotype was detected many times. Antigen unknown. 5'-RACE, quantitative and with molecular barcodes, yielded the TCR beta libraries. TCRdb used MiXCR to reprocess the 5' RACE reads, holding one entry per CDR3 protein. This sample carries 450,000 to 550,000 distinct CDR3 sequences, approximately 5.3% of them seen once, and the ten largest clones take under 4.5%. The sample comprised blood, either unsorted or a sorted T cell fraction (not recorded which). The sequence was obtained from a male donor with ankylosing spondylitis.

This chain's CDR3 is CASSHDIAETQYF. The DNA for the CDR3 is TGTGCCAGCAGCCACGACATAGCCGAGACCCAGTACTTC. This rearrangement joins TRBV7-2 to TRBJ2-5; D remains ambiguous. Germline CDR1 reads SGHTA; CDR2 reads FQGNSA. Trimming removed 5 bases at V and 5 bases at J, with 12 bases between. This CDR3 has 13 residues.